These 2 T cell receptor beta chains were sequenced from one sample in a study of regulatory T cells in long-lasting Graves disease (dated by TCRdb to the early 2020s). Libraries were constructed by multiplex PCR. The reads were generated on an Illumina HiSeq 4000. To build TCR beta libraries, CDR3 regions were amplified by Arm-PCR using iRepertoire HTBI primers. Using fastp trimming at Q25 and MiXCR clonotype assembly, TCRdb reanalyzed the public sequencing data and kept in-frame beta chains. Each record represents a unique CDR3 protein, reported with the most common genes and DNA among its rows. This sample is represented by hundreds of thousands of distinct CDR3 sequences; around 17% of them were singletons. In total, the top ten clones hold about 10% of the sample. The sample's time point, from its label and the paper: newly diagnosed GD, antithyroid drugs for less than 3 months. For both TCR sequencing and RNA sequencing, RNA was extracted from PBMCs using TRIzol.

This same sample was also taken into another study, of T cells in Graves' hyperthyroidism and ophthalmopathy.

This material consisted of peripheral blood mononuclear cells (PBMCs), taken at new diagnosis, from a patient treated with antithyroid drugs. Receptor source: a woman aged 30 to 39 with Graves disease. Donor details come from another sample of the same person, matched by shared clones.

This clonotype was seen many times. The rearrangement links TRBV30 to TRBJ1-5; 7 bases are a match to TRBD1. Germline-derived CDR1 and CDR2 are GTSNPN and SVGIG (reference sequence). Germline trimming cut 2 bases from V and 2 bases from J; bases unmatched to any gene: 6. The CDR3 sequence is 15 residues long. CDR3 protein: CAWSTGDYGNQPQHF. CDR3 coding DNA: TGTGCCTGGAGTACAGGGGATTATGGCAATCAGCCCCAGCATTTT.

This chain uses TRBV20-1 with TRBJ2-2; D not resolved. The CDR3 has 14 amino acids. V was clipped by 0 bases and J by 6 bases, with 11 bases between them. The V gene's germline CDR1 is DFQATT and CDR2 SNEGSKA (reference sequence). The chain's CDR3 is CSARDFWAAGELFF. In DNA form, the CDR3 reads TGCAGTGCTAGAGATTTCTGGGCGGCCGGGGAGCTGTTTTTT.